Presented here are 23 T cell receptor beta chains from one specimen sequenced in a study of T cells in Graves' hyperthyroidism and ophthalmopathy. The source material, RNA transcripts, was used to amplify TCR beta CDR3 regions. First-round RT-PCR with HTBI primers amplified the TCR CDR3 region. TCRdb re-analysed the multiplex PCR reads in MiXCR, keeping a single row per CDR3 protein. The sample lists approximately 300,000 distinct CDR3 sequences, about a sixth occurring once. Sequencing was performed on blood. The source of these receptors is a woman aged 55-75 years with Graves' ophthalmopathy.

This clonotype was picked up a small number of times. The V call is TRBV5-1, the J call TRBJ2-1; possible D gene TRBD2, 6 bases. Germline assignment: CDR1 SGHRS and CDR2 YFSETQ. V dropped 8 bases and J dropped 9 bases, with 24 bases sitting between them. The CDR3 is made up of 15 amino acids. As DNA, the CDR3 is TGCGCCAGTCAAATCCGGGACGCACGGGGGAGTGAGCAGTTCTTC. As protein: CASQIRDARGSEQFF.

This clonotype was detected many times. The chain combines TRBV7-9 with TRBJ2-7; a weak D match, TRBD1 (6 bases). Germline V lookup: CDR1 SEHNR, CDR2 FQNEAQ (reference sequence). This CDR3 spans 13 amino acids. Between the trimmed V and J ends, which lost 5 bases and 7 bases, there was a span of 15 bases. The chain's CDR3 is CASSPNQGLEQYF. The CDR3, as DNA: TGTGCCAGCAGCCCAAACCAGGGGTTGGAGCAGTACTTC.

Details on this clonotype: This clone may be a read error of a much larger clone one base away. The genes are TRBV7-2 and TRBJ2-3, with D hard to call. This CDR3 is 16 amino acids long. Trimming left V 4 bases short and J 1 base short, with 15 bases between. The V gene's germline CDR1 is SGHTA and CDR2 FQGNSA. This CDR3 is CASSSETWAGTDTQYF. CDR3 bases: TGTGCCAGCAGCTCAGAGACATGGGCGGGCACAGATACGCAGTATTTT. Complete variable domain (other parts from reference TRBV7-2 and TRBJ2-3): GAGVSQSPSNKVTEKGKDVELRCDPISGHTALYWYRQSLGQGLEFLIYFQGNSAPDKSGLPSDRFSAERTGGSVSTLTIQRTQQEDSAVYLCASSSETWAGTDTQYFGPGTRLTVL.

This clonotype was counted at least ten times. The rearrangement links TRBV11-2 to TRBJ1-1, with a tentative D call TRBD1 (5 bases). V dropped 4 bases and J dropped 6 bases, with 9 bases sitting between them. Germline V gene sequence: CDR1 SGHAT, CDR2 FQNNGV. This CDR3 region has 12 residues. The CDR3 DNA sequence: TGTGCCAGCAGCTGGAGGGGCGCTGAAGCTTTCTTT. As protein: CASSWRGAEAFF.

The rearrangement uses TRBV4-3 and TRBJ1-2; the match to TRBD1 covers 10 bases. Germline CDR1 reads LGHNA; CDR2 reads YSLEER. This CDR3 is 19 amino acids long. With V trimmed by 1 base and J by 0 bases, 11 bases remained unmatched. CDR3 amino acids: CASSQAPGQGNQANYGYTF. DNA for the CDR3: TGCGCCAGCAGCCAAGCTCCGGGACAGGGGAACCAAGCTAACTATGGCTACACCTTC.

Ten or more counts support this clonotype. The chain employs TRBV11-2 and TRBJ1-1; D gene ambiguous. This CDR3 is 15 amino acids long. Germline lookup yields CDR1 SGHAT and CDR2 FQNNGV. Trimming removed 2 bases from V and 0 bases from J, with 10 bases in between. The CDR3 DNA reads TGTGCCAGCAGCTTAATCTCGGTGGTGAACACTGAAGCTTTCTTT. It codes for CASSLISVVNTEAFF.

The CDR3 here is CSVEEAPPNRDGYTF. DNA of the CDR3: TGCAGCGTTGAAGAAGCCCCCCCCAACAGGGACGGCTACACCTTC. The V call is TRBV29-1, the J call TRBJ1-2, with TRBD1 as a possible D gene (6 bases). V lost 0 bases to trimming and J lost 8 bases, with 19 bases between them. The length of the CDR3 is 15 residues. The germline V gene encodes CDR1 SQVTM and CDR2 ANQGSEA.

This clonotype has a count of ten or more. The V gene is TRBV20-1, the J gene TRBJ1-1; no clear D. The V gene's germline CDR1 is DFQATT and CDR2 SNEGSKA (reference sequence). V shed 3 bases and J shed 1 base, with 9 bases lying between them. This CDR3 region has 13 residues. The DNA for the CDR3 is TGCAGTGCTAGGGCACAGACGAACACTGAAGCTTTCTTT. Its protein is CSARAQTNTEAFF.

Points on this clonotype: A clone one base away is much larger, so this may be a read error. The CDR3: CASSGDILYEQHF. As DNA, the CDR3 is TGTGCCAGCAGTGGGGACATTTTGTACGAGCAGCACTTC. The chain is built from TRBV12-3 or TRBV12-4 and TRBJ2-7; D is possibly TRBD1 (6 bases). The CDR3 is made up of 13 amino acids.

The table lists this clonotype with a few counts. The V gene is TRBV5-8, the J gene TRBJ2-1; 11 nucleotides match TRBD1. The CDR3 has 15 amino acids. Germline CDR1 SGHTS, CDR2 YDEGEE. Trimming took 5 bases from V and 6 from J; bases not matched to a gene: 7. Written as DNA, the CDR3 is TGTGCCAGCAGTCCGGCCGGGACAGGGGGCAATGAGCAGTTCTTC. This gives the protein CASSPAGTGGNEQFF.

Many counts were recorded for this clonotype. J is TRBJ2-7 and V is TRBV20-1, with 12 bases that match TRBD1. V gave up 4 bases and J gave up 4 bases; unmatched junction bases: 5. Germline V gene sequence: CDR1 DFQATT, CDR2 SNEGSKA (reference sequence). This CDR3 is built from 14 residues. The CDR3 protein is CSATGQGASYEQYF. As DNA, the CDR3 is TGCAGTGCTACGGGACAGGGGGCATCTTACGAGCAGTACTTC.

The table lists this clonotype with many counts. The chain links TRBV7-2 to TRBJ2-1, with 8 bases matching TRBD2. Germline CDR1 SGHTA, CDR2 FQGNSA. The CDR3 contains 18 residues. The ends lost 5 bases at V and 1 base at J; junction bases unmatched: 13. The CDR3 nucleotides read TGTGCCAGCAGCCTCAGCTCGGGGGCGGGAGGTTCCTACAATGAGCAGTTCTTC. It is translated as CASSLSSGAGGSYNEQFF.

At least ten counts were recorded for this clonotype. The chain combines TRBV10-1 with TRBJ2-3; 7 bases match TRBD2. The CDR3 extends over 16 amino acids. The ends lost 4 bases at V and 0 bases at J; junction bases unmatched: 7. Germline CDR1 WNHNN, CDR2 SYGVQD (reference sequence). CDR3 sequence reads: CASSVRLADSTDTQYF. CDR3 in DNA: TGCGCCAGCAGTGTAAGGCTAGCGGATAGCACAGATACGCAGTATTTT.

This clonotype has a handful of counts. The V and J genes are TRBV13 and TRBJ2-5; D remains unclear. The CDR3 has 14 amino acids. Germline CDR1 PRHDT, CDR2 FYEKMQ (reference sequence). V was clipped by 5 bases and J by 0 bases, with 10 bases between them. Here the CDR3 reads CASSRNEDQETQYF. In DNA, the CDR3 is TGTGCCAGCAGCCGTAACGAGGACCAAGAGACCCAGTACTTC. The complete variable domain, with remaining parts taken from reference TRBV13 and TRBJ2-5, reads AAGVIQSPRHLIKEKRETATLKCYPIPRHDTVYWYQQGPGQDPQFLISFYEKMQSDKGSIPDRFSAQQFSDYHSELNMSSLELGDSALYFCASSRNEDQETQYFGPGTRLLVL.

In its sample, this clonotype was seen a few times. A junction boundary mismatches the germline segment, possibly from a read error. This chain links TRBV20-1 with TRBJ1-2, with unresolved D. CDR1 is DFQATT and CDR2 is SNEGSKA in the germline V gene (reference sequence). CDR3 length equals 11 residues. The CDR3 nucleotides read TGCAGTGCGAGAGACATCTATGGCTACACCTTC. It codes for CSARDIYGYTF.

This clonotype was observed at least ten times. The V call is TRBV19, the J call TRBJ2-7; no clear D gene. Per the germline V gene, CDR1 is LNHDA and CDR2 is SQIVND (reference sequence). V was shortened by 1 base and J by 5 bases, with 9 bases between the two germline ends. The length of the CDR3 is 13 residues. The CDR3 loop reads CASSIVGFDEQYF. CDR3 DNA: TGTGCCAGTAGTATAGTAGGTTTTGACGAGCAGTACTTC.

This clonotype was observed a handful of times. This chain connects TRBV9 to TRBJ2-3; the D gene is possibly TRBD2 (6 bases). Germline-derived CDR1 and CDR2 are SGDLS and YYNGEE. The length of the CDR3 is 15 residues. V was pared by 3 bases and J by 0 bases, with 11 bases between. CDR3 protein: CASSAQGLSTDTQYF. The CDR3 nucleotides read TGTGCCAGCAGCGCCCAGGGACTTAGCACAGATACGCAGTATTTT.

V usage is TRBV19 and J usage is TRBJ2-7; D could derive from TRBD1 or TRBD2 (5 bases each). V lost 6 bases and J 4 bases, leaving 22 bases between the germline ends. The CDR3 totals 16 residues. Germline loops: CDR1 LNHDA, CDR2 SQIVND (reference sequence). CDR3 protein: CASSLEHIGGDYEQYF. DNA for the CDR3: TGTGCCAGTAGCCTAGAACATATTGGGGGAGATTACGAGCAGTACTTC.

This clonotype was picked up many times. V is TRBV2 and J is TRBJ1-2; D gene ambiguous. The CDR3 is 13 residues long. CDR1 and CDR2 (germline): SNHLY, FYNNEI. Trimming left V 8 bases short and J 4 bases short, with 14 bases between. The CDR3 loop reads CASVFTSGYGYTF. The CDR3 nucleotides read TGTGCCAGCGTTTTTACCTCGGGCTATGGCTACACCTTC. Drawing the rest from reference TRBV2 and TRBJ1-2, the complete variable domain is EPEVTQTPSHQVTQMGQEVILRCVPISNHLYFYWYRQILGQKVEFLVSFYNNEISEKSEIFDDQFSVERPDGSNFTLKIRSTKLEDSAMYFCASVFTSGYGYTFGSGTRLTVV.

This clonotype was seen more than once but under ten times. CDR3 protein: CSAALGQTNSPLHF. The CDR3 region has the DNA TGCAGTGCTGCCCTGGGACAGACTAATTCACCCCTCCACTTT. This sequence joins TRBV20-1 and TRBJ1-6; TRBD1 aligns across 7 bases. Trimming took 5 bases from V and 6 from J; bases not matched to a gene: 7. The CDR3 runs to 14 residues. Germline V gene sequence: CDR1 DFQATT, CDR2 SNEGSKA (reference sequence).

Ten or more counts support this clonotype. The chain employs TRBV6-6 and TRBJ2-4, with TRBD2 matching 11 bases. The CDR3 runs to 17 residues. The V gene end was trimmed by 0 bases and the J gene end by 7 bases; junction bases not matched to a gene: 8. Germline lookup yields CDR1 MNHNY and CDR2 SVGAGI (reference sequence). CDR3 in DNA: TGTGCCAGCAGTTACTCGACGTTTAGCGGGAGGGCCAACATTCAGTACTTC. It codes for CASSYSTFSGRANIQYF.

This clonotype was observed at least ten times. V is TRBV11-2 and J is TRBJ1-5; D ambiguous. Germline V CDR1 and CDR2: SGHAT, FQNNGV. The CDR3 length is 13 residues. Deletions cut 5 bases from V and 6 bases from J, with 11 bases between. CDR3: CASSQDWLQPQHF. The CDR3 bases are TGTGCCAGCAGCCAAGACTGGCTTCAGCCCCAGCATTTT.

This clonotype was counted at least ten times. This chain connects TRBV6-1 to TRBJ1-6, with TRBD1 identical over 7 bases. Germline loops: CDR1 MNHNS, CDR2 SASEGT. The length of the CDR3 is 17 residues. The junction had 12 bases not matched to a gene; V was cut back by 6 bases and J by 4 bases. Here the CDR3 DNA reads TGTGCCAGCAGCCCTAGGGCGACAGGGCCATATAATTCACCCCTCCACTTT. As protein: CASSPRATGPYNSPLHF.